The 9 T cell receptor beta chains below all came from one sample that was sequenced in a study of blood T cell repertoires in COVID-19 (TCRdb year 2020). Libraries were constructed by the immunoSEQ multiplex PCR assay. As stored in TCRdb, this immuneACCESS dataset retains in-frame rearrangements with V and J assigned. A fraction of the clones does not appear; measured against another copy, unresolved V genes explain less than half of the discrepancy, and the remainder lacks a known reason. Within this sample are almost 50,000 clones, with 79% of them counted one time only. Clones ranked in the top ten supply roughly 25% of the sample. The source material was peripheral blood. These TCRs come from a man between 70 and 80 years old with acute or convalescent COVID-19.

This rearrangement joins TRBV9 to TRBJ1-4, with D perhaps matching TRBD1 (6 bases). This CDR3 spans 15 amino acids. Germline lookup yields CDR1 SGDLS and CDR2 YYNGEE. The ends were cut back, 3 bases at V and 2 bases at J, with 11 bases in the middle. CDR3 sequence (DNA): TGTGCCAGCAGCGCCCTACAGGGTACTAATGAAAAACTGTTTTTT. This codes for CASSALQGTNEKLFF.

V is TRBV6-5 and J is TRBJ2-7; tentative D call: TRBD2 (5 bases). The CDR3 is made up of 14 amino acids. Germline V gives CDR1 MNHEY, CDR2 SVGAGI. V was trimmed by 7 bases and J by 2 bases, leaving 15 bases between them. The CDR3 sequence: CASIPGDSTYEQYF. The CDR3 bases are TGTGCCAGCATTCCCGGGGATTCCACCTACGAGCAGTACTTC.

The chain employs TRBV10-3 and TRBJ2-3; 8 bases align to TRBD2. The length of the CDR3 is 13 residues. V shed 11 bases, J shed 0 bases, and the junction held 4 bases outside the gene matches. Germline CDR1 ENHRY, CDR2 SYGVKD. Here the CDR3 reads CAPQRGSTDTQYF. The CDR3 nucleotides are TGTGCCCCCCAGCGGGGGAGCACAGATACGCAGTATTTT.

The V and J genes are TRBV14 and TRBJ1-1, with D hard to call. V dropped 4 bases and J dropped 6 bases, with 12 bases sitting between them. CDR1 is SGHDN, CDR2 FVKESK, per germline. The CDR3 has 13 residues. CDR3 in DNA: TGTGCCAGCAGCCTTCTTCGAGTGGCTGAAGCTTTCTTT. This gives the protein CASSLLRVAEAFF.

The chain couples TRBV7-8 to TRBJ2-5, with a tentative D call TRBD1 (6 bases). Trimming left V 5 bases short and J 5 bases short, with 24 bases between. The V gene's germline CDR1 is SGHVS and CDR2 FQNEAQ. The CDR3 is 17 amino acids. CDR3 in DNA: TGTGCCAGCAGCCCCTACTCCTTTGACAGGATAGTTGAGACCCAGTACTTC. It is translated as CASSPYSFDRIVETQYF.

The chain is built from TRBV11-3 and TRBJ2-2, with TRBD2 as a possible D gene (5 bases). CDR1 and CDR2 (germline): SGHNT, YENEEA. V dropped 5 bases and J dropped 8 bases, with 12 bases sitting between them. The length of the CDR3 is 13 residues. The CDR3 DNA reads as TGTGCCAGCAGCCAAACTAGGCGGGGGGAGCTGTTTTTT. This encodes CASSQTRRGELFF.

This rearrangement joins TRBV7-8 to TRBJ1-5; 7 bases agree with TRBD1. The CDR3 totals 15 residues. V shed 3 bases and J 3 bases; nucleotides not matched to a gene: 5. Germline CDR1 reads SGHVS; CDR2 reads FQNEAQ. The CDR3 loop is CASSFLQGYNQPQHF. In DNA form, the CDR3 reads TGTGCCAGCAGCTTCTTACAGGGGTACAATCAGCCCCAGCATTTT.

The DNA of the CDR3 is TGTGCCAGCAGGTTCTTGACAGAGACCTATGGCTACACCTTC. Amino acids: CASRFLTETYGYTF. The chain uses TRBV6-5 and TRBJ1-2; perhaps TRBD1 as D (5 bases). Germline lookup yields CDR1 MNHEY and CDR2 SVGAGI. Trimming took off 6 bases at V and 4 bases at J, with 15 bases between the two ends. The CDR3 sequence is 14 residues long.

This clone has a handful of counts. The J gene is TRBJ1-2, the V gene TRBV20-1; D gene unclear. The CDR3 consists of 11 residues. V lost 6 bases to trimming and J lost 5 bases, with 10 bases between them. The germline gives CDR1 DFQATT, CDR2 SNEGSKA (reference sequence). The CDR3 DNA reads TGCAGTGCCCCGGGCGGGTATGGCTACACCTTC. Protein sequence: CSAPGGYGYTF.